This T cell receptor (beta chain) originates from a study of response to subunit inactivated influenza vaccine (dated by TCRdb to the late 2010s). Some background on the complete study: To follow how T cells responded to a trivalent subunit inactivated influenza vaccine, the researchers relied on deep quantitative profiling of the T cell receptor repertoire. The paper's findings and limits, for the study overall: The authors proposed that each seasonal influenza vaccination may bring in only a limited number of new T cells.

The library was built by means of RT-PCR. TCRdb records Illumina HiSeq 2500 as the sequencer. TCRdb handled the public reads itself, with Q25 trimming in fastp and clone calling in MiXCR, and kept productive beta chains. Rows with one shared CDR3 protein collapse into an entry with the most common genes and DNA. The sample data list approximately 300,000 distinct CDR3 sequences, and 22% of these were observed just once. 10% of the sample lies in the top ten. Notes on this clonotype: Its antigen is not yet known. Base qualities are not recorded, but no much larger clone differs from it by a single base.

Sample: PBMCs from blood, taken about 20 months after vaccination. This clonotype was sampled from a man aged 50-75 years who received an inactivated influenza vaccine. Donor details come from another sample of the same person, matched by shared clones.

CDR3 loop: CASSQEIPPSEQFF. The DNA is as follows: TGCGCCAGCAGCCAAGAAATACCTCCCAGTGAGCAGTTCTTC. Recombination joined TRBV4-3 with TRBJ2-1, with no confident D gene call. Per the germline V gene, LGHNA is the CDR1 and YSLEER is the CDR2. From the cysteine up to the phenylalanine, the CDR3 has a length of 14 residues. Only the CDR3 DNA stays, 42 bases, in frame from base 1. Cut back by 0 bases and 9 bases, the V and J ends lie 12 bases apart.